These T cell receptor beta chains were read from a single sample in a study of blood T cell repertoires in COVID-19. Assay: immunoSEQ multiplex PCR; the TCRdb copy retains only in-frame clones and omits some. The table shows some 170,000 clones, with more than 75% occurring only once. Sequences were obtained from peripheral blood. The origin of the receptors is a woman in her seventies with acute or convalescent COVID-19. Both conserved end residues are part of each CDR3. A D gene is named only where the DNA matches it firmly. Some rows have no size entry. The others give once, few or many, or a class for an expanded clone.

clone_size cdr3_length j_call v_call d_call cdr3_nt cdr3_aa
- 16 TRBJ1-5 TRBV10-3 TRBD1 TGTGCCATCAGTGAGTCGTTTGGACAGGGGAATCAGCCCCAGCATTTT CAISESFGQGNQPQHF
- 16 TRBJ2-2 TRBV24-1 TRBD1 TGTGCCACCAGTGAACCCCAGGACAGGGACACCGGGGAGCTGTTTTTT CATSEPQDRDTGELFF
once 12 TRBJ1-1 TRBV19 - TGTGCCAGTATGCGGGCGAACACTGAAGCTTTCTTT CASMRANTEAFF
few 13 TRBJ1-3 TRBV6-5 - TGTGCCAGTACAGGGTACCCTGGAAACACCATATATTTT CASTGYPGNTIYF
- 14 TRBJ2-2 TRBV6-5 TRBD2 TGTGCCAGCAGAGGACTAGTCAACACCGGGGAGCTGTTTTTT CASRGLVNTGELFF
- 15 TRBJ2-7 TRBV6-2/TRBV6-3 - TGTGCCAGCAGTCTGTCAACTACCTCCCCCTCCGAGCAGTACTTC CASSLSTTSPSEQYF
- 15 TRBJ1-4 TRBV4-3 - TGCGCCAGCAGCCTAACAGGGCTGGCTAATGAAAAACTGTTTTTT CASSLTGLANEKLFF
- 13 TRBJ2-7 TRBV5-6 - TGTGCCAGCAGCTTGGGAGGGGGATACGAGCAGTACTTC CASSLGGGYEQYF
- 15 TRBJ1-6 TRBV5-1 TRBD1 TGCGCCAGGATCATCGGGACAGGGTATAATTCACCCCTCCACTTT CARIIGTGYNSPLHF
few 12 TRBJ1-4 TRBV29-1 - TGCAGCGTACAGGCGGGGGATGAAAAACTGTTTTTT CSVQAGDEKLFF
- 17 TRBJ1-2 TRBV3-1/TRBV3-2 TRBD1 TGTGCCAGCAGCCAACTACGGACAGGGAGGGGTAGCTATGGCTACACCTTC CASSQLRTGRGSYGYTF
once 14 TRBJ2-5 TRBV28 - TGTGCCAGCAGTCCTTCCTGGGGGGAAGAGACCCAGTACTTC CASSPSWGEETQYF
once 15 TRBJ2-2 TRBV5-4 TRBD1 TGTGCCAGCAGCAGGGACAGGACGAACACCGGGGAGCTGTTTTTT CASSRDRTNTGELFF
- 17 TRBJ1-2 TRBV27 - TGTGCCAGCGCCCCTTCTGGCCGTCGACAGGCCGGGGCCGGCTACACCTTC CASAPSGRRQAGAGYTF
many 15 TRBJ2-2 TRBV11-3 TRBD2 TGTGCCAGCAGCCCGGGAGGGCGGGACACCGGGGAGCTGTTTTTT CASSPGGRDTGELFF
- 16 TRBJ2-6 TRBV7-9 - TGTGCCAGCAGCTTTGGGCACCCTTCTGGGGCCAACGTCCTGACTTTC CASSFGHPSGANVLTF
- 18 TRBJ2-3 TRBV9 TRBD2 TGTGCCAGCAGCGTAGGAGGCGGGGGGCCCTTTAGCACAGATACGCAGTATTTT CASSVGGGGPFSTDTQYF
- 15 TRBJ2-3 TRBV2 - TGTGCCAGCAGTGAAATCTCGTTTGGCACAGATACGCAGTATTTT CASSEISFGTDTQYF
- 13 TRBJ2-7 TRBV5-6 - TGTGCCAGCAGCTCGGGACTCTCCTACGAGCAGTACTTC CASSSGLSYEQYF
- 14 TRBJ1-2 TRBV3-1/TRBV3-2 - TGTGCCAGCGTGGGGACTGATACTATGGGTGGCTACACCTTC CASVGTDTMGGYTF
- 15 TRBJ1-1 TRBV19 TRBD1 TGTGCCAGTAGCCCACGGACAGGGGAGAACACTGAAGCTTTCTTT CASSPRTGENTEAFF
- 17 TRBJ1-2 TRBV5-1 - TGCGCCAGCAGCAGAGGACAGACTAATAATCTCAACTATGGCTACACCTTC CASSRGQTNNLNYGYTF
- 11 TRBJ1-2 TRBV6-5 TRBD1 TGTGCCAGCAAAAGGACAGGCGGCTACACCTTC CASKRTGGYTF
- 13 TRBJ1-2 TRBV13 - TGTGCCAGCAGCTTACAACCTCCCGGTCGACAAGCTTTC CASSLQPPGRQAF
- 14 TRBJ2-1 TRBV29-1 - TGCAGCGTCGCAGCCAGGGGAAGGGGCAATGAGCAGTTCTTC CSVAARGRGNEQFF
- 16 TRBJ1-3 TRBV6-1 TRBD1 TGTGCCAGCAGTGTTAGTCCGACAGGGACTGGAAACACCATATATTTT CASSVSPTGTGNTIYF
- 12 TRBJ2-5 TRBV27 - TGTGCCAGCAGTCGACTAGGAGAGACCCAGTACTTC CASSRLGETQYF
few 15 TRBJ1-2 TRBV7-2 - TGTGCCAGCAGCTTAGCCCGCCGACAGACTTATGGCTACACCTTC CASSLARRQTYGYTF
- 12 TRBJ2-7 TRBV30 TRBD1 TGTGCCTGGCAGACAGGGGTCTACGAGCAGTACTTC CAWQTGVYEQYF
- 18 TRBJ2-2 TRBV7-8 - TGTGCCAGCAGCTGGGTTCTATATAGGGAGACGAACACCGGGGAGCTGTTTTTT CASSWVLYRETNTGELFF